This T cell receptor beta chain appears in the sequencing data of a study of CD4 T cells in relation to SARS-CoV-2 and coronaviruses. Background on the study: ViraFEST: roughly 10-day antigen culture of PBMCs, then TCR beta CDR3 sequencing. Negative control cultures got HIV-1 Nef peptides or no peptide.

TCRdb's copy holds only in-frame clones and misses some; the assay was immunoSEQ multiplex PCR. Among some 11,000 clones listed, 78% were seen once. Study-wide results and limits: In around 63% of donors, memory CD4+ clonotypes crossrecognized SARS-CoV-2 and at least one common cold coronavirus spike.

The CDR3 has 12 residues. Germline V lookup: CDR1 SGHDN, CDR2 FVKESK. V dropped 1 base and J dropped 9 bases, with 8 bases sitting between them. CD4+ T cells from unexposed donors were obtained before the COVID-19 pandemic (2011-2018). The cells were cultured for 10 days before CD4+ T cells were isolated. Testing used SARS-CoV-2 S/N and four cold-coronavirus spikes on unexposed-donor CD4+ T cells, cells permitting. The sample holds a few counts of this clone. Its antigen is not known. The receptor comes from a human donor in good health. The sequenced sample consisted of CD4+ T cells from PBMCs, cultured in vitro. The genes are TRBV14 and TRBJ2-3; D unclear. The chain's CDR3 is CASSQVAGTQYF. The DNA of the CDR3 is TGTGCCAGCAGCCAAGTCGCAGGCACGCAGTATTTT.